This TCR beta chain was sequenced during a study of blood T cell repertoires in COVID-19. At the level of the study: PBMCs, B-cell-depleted T cells, or T cells were the source of the cDNA or gDNA that made up the material.

The V gene's germline CDR1 is KGHSY and CDR2 FQNENV. The V and J ends lost 3 bases and 0 bases, in that order; junction bases with no gene match: 9. The CDR3 is made up of 18 amino acids. Original processing methods: By means of reference gene primer amplification, nucleated cell counts were estimated. Libraries were prepared by immunoSEQ multiplex PCR; TCRdb keeps only in-frame clonotypes and omits some of them. That table furnishes V, J and clone size, whereas the DNA furnished D and trimming. There are around 230,000 clones in the sample; around 85% occur only once, and less than 4% lies in the top ten. Enrolled through a virtual design, the participants were between about 18 and 100 years of age and came from 24 US areas. Donors were grouped by their self-reported clinical history.

Sequenced input: PBMCs or T cells enriched from blood (not recorded which). V gene TRBV16 combines with J gene TRBJ2-1; 9 bases line up with TRBD2. This TCR came from a woman aged 40 to 49 with acute COVID-19. The CDR3 is CASSHSGLAKSSYNEQFF. CDR3 coding DNA: TGTGCCAGCAGCCATTCGGGACTAGCTAAAAGCTCCTACAATGAGCAGTTCTTC.